The 14 T cell receptor beta chains given below trace back to one sample, sequenced in a study of T-cell reconstitution after alpha-beta-depleted transplantation in children. Whole-study findings and limits: Counts and diversity of T cells one year after transplant came mostly from newly produced T cells.

Their antigen targets remain unknown. The TCRbeta library incorporated unique molecular identifiers. Each CDR3 protein gets one entry after TCRdb re-called the PCR reads with MiXCR. The sample includes about 300,000 distinct CDR3 sequences, over 7.5% seen only once; the top ten take 9.1%. The specimen was peripheral blood, collected 360 days after TCRalphabeta/CD19-depleted stem cell transplant. Receptor source: a female patient between 2 and 10 years old who had a stem cell transplant for Fanconi anemia, so the T cells may come from the graft donor.

The rearrangement uses TRBV5-5 and TRBJ1-2, with D uncertain. V lost 0 bases and J 5 bases, leaving 11 bases between the germline ends. This CDR3 contains 14 residues. The germline gives CDR1 SGHKS, CDR2 YYEKEE (reference sequence). The CDR3 region is CASSLGHLGYGYTF. CDR3 nucleotides: TGTGCCAGCAGCTTGGGGCACCTCGGGTATGGCTACACCTTC. Full variable domain (remainder filled in from reference TRBV5-5 and TRBJ1-2): DAGVTQSPTHLIKTRGQQVTLRCSPISGHKSVSWYQQVLGQGPQFIFQYYEKEERGRGNFPDRFSARQFPNYSSELNVNALLLGDSALYLCASSLGHLGYGYTFGSGTRLTVV.

The chain recombines TRBV5-6 with TRBJ2-7; tentatively, D is TRBD2 (6 bases). This CDR3 contains 13 residues. The V and J ends lost 7 bases and 5 bases respectively, with 16 bases between them. Germline lookup yields CDR1 SGHDT and CDR2 YYEEEE. Here the CDR3 reads CASGPGGTNEQYF. CDR3 nucleotide sequence: TGTGCCAGCGGGCCTGGAGGGACCAACGAGCAGTACTTC.

This clonotype was seen a handful of times. V gene TRBV5-6 combines with J gene TRBJ1-2, with D tentatively TRBD1 (6 bases). Trimming removed 4 bases from V and 5 bases from J, with 15 bases in between. Germline V gene data show CDR1 as SGHDT and CDR2 as YYEEEE. CDR3 length: 14 amino acids. The CDR3 DNA follows: TGTGCCAGCAGCCCCCGGACAGTTCTTTATGGCTACACCTTC. Amino acid sequence: CASSPRTVLYGYTF.

This clonotype was found many times. V usage is TRBV5-1 and J usage is TRBJ2-7, with 7 bases identical to TRBD1. J gave up 2 bases and V 7 bases, and 6 bases lay outside the gene matches. Germline V CDR1 and CDR2: SGHRS, YFSETQ. The CDR3 covers 13 residues. CDR3 protein: CASQRQGTYEQYF. The CDR3 bases are TGCGCCAGCCAGAGACAGGGAACCTACGAGCAGTACTTC.

This chain connects TRBV7-2 to TRBJ2-1; 7 bases line up with TRBD2. V was clipped by 1 base and J by 4 bases; unmatched bases: 7. The CDR3 runs 16 residues. The germline CDR1 and CDR2 sequences are SGHTA and FQGNSA. CDR3 coding DNA: TGTGCCAGCAGCTTAGGGGCTAGCGGCCTATACAATGAGCAGTTCTTC. It yields the protein CASSLGASGLYNEQFF.

This clonotype occurred many times. This sequence joins TRBV7-8 and TRBJ2-7; no definite D call. CDR1 and CDR2 from the germline V gene are SGHVS and FQNEAQ. Deletions cut 1 base from V and 0 bases from J, with 10 bases between. CDR3 length: 15 residues. CDR3 nucleotides: TGTGCCAGCAGCTTAGAGTCCGTTAGCTCCTACGAGCAGTACTTC. It translates to CASSLESVSSYEQYF. Full variable domain (outside the CDR3, taken from reference TRBV7-8 and TRBJ2-7): GAGVSQSPRYKVAKRGQDVALRCDPISGHVSLFWYQQALGQGPEFLTYFQNEAQLDKSGLPSDRFFAERPEGSVSTLKIQRTQQEDSAVYLCASSLESVSSYEQYFGPGTRLTVT.

This clonotype appeared many times. This chain connects TRBV7-2 to TRBJ1-3, with D uncertain. The CDR3 loop spans 13 amino acids. Per germline, CDR1 SGHTA and CDR2 FQGNSA. V was shortened by 1 base and J by 4 bases, with 5 bases between the two germline ends. DNA for the CDR3: TGTGCCAGCAGCTTAGATGTCGGAAACACCATATATTTT. Translating gives CASSLDVGNTIYF.

This clonotype was counted many times. The J gene is TRBJ2-2, the V gene TRBV12-3 or TRBV12-4; 8 bases agree with TRBD1. This CDR3 contains 13 residues. J was trimmed by 3 bases and V by 10 bases; bases with no gene match: 4. CDR3 in amino acids: CATNRGYTGELFF. The CDR3 DNA sequence: TGTGCCACTAACAGGGGGTACACCGGGGAGCTGTTTTTT.

The V gene is TRBV4-1, the J gene TRBJ1-1; perhaps TRBD1 as D (5 bases). V was clipped by 4 bases and J by 3 bases, with 15 bases between them. This CDR3 is built from 15 residues. From germline, CDR1 is MGHRA and CDR2 YSYEKL. CDR3 coding DNA: TGCGCCAGCAGCCCCCGACAGATCCTTTACACTGAAGCTTTCTTT. Amino acids: CASSPRQILYTEAFF.

This clonotype occurred many times. The chain employs TRBV27 and TRBJ2-3, with D tentatively TRBD1 or TRBD2 (5 bases each). The germline CDR1 and CDR2 sequences are MNHEY and SMNVEV (reference sequence). The V and J ends lost 7 bases and 1 base respectively, with 24 bases between them. The CDR3 length is 18 residues. CDR3 sequence reads: CASTKFGDGTVGTDTQYF. The DNA of the CDR3 is TGTGCCAGCACCAAATTTGGGGACGGTACGGTGGGCACAGATACGCAGTATTTT.

V is TRBV7-9 and J is TRBJ2-7; D possibly corresponds to TRBD1 (5 bases). CDR1 and CDR2 (germline): SEHNR, FQNEAQ (reference sequence). The CDR3 spans 16 residues. Trimming took 2 bases from V and 4 from J, leaving 18 bases between them. The CDR3 sequence: CASSLIGREDWYEQYV. The CDR3 coding sequence is TGTGCCAGCAGCTTAATAGGCAGGGAAGACTGGTACGAGCAGTACGTC.

This clonotype was counted at least ten times. The chain combines TRBV20-1 with TRBJ1-2; 7 bases match TRBD1. This CDR3 spans 13 amino acids. The V segment lost 6 bases and the J segment 7 bases; nucleotides outside the gene matches: 11. Germline V CDR1 and CDR2: DFQATT, SNEGSKA (reference sequence). CDR3 bases: TGCAGTGCCAATAACGACAGGGAACGTGGCTACACCTTC. Its translation is CSANNDRERGYTF.

This clonotype was observed at least ten times. The rearrangement joins TRBV10-1 to TRBJ2-1; 9 positions agree with TRBD2. The germline CDR1 and CDR2 sequences are WNHNN and SYGVQD (reference sequence). V lost 3 bases and J lost 8; bases outside the gene matches: 8. CDR3 length equals 15 residues. CDR3 coding DNA: TGCGCCAGCAGTGATGGTCTAGCGGGAATCCATGAGCAGTTCTTC. Translation: CASSDGLAGIHEQFF.

This clonotype was seen many times. This chain connects TRBV3-1 to TRBJ2-2, with TRBD1 identical over 7 bases. The CDR3 sequence is 16 residues long. CDR1 and CDR2 (germline): LGHDT, YNNKEL (reference sequence). V shed 4 bases and J 1 base; nucleotides not matched to a gene: 6. The DNA of the CDR3 is TGTGCCAGCAGCCCCCCGGACAGGTTGAACACCGGGGAGCTGTTTTTT. As protein: CASSPPDRLNTGELFF.